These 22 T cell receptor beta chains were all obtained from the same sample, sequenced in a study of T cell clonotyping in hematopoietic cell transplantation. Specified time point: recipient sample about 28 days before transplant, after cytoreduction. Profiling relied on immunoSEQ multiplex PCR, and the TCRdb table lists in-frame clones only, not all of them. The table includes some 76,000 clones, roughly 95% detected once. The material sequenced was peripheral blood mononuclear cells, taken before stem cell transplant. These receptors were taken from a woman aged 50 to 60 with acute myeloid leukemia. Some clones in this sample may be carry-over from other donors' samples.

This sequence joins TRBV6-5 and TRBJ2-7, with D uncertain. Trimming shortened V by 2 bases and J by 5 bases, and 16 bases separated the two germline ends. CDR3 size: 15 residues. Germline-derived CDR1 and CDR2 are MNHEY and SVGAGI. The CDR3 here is CASSYGYVRSHEQYF. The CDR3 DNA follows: TGTGCCAGCAGTTACGGCTATGTCAGGAGCCACGAGCAGTACTTC.

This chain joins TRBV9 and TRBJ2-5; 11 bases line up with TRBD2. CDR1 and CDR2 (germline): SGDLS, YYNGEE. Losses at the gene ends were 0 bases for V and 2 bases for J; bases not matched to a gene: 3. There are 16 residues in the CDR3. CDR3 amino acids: CASSVDPSGGQETQYF. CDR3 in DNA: TGTGCCAGCAGCGTAGACCCTAGCGGGGGGCAAGAGACCCAGTACTTC.

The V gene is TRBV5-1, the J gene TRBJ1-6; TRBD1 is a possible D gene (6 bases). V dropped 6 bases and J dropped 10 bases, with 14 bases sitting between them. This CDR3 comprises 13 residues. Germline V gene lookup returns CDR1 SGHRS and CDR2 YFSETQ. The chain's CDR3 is CASTLQGGSPLHF. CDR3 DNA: TGCGCCAGCACCCTACAGGGTGGATCACCCCTCCACTTT.

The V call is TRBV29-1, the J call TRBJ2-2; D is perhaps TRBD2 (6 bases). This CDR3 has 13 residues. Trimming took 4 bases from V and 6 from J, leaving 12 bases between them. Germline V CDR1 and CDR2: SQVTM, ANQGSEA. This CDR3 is CSVAQGGAGELFF. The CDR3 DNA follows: TGCAGCGTTGCTCAGGGAGGCGCCGGGGAGCTGTTTTTT.

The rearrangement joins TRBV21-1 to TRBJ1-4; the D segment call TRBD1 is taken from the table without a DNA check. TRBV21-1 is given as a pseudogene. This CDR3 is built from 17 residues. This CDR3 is CASLVDRGDSTNEKLFF. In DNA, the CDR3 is TGTGCCAGCCTCGTAGACAGGGGCGATTCAACTAATGAAAAACTGTTTTTT.

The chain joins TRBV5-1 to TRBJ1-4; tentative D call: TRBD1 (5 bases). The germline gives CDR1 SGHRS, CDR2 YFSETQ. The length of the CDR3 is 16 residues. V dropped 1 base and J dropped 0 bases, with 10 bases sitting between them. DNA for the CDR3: TGCGCCAGCAGCTTGATAGGGGATGCAACTAATGAAAAACTGTTTTTT. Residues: CASSLIGDATNEKLFF.

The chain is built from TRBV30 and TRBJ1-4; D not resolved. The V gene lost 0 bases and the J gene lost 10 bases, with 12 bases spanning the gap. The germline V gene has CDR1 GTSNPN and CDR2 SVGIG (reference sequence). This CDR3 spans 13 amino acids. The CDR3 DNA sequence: TGTGCCTGGAGTGTAGAATATCGCGGAAAACTGTTTTTT. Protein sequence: CAWSVEYRGKLFF. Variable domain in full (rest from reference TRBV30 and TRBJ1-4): SQTIHQWPATLVQPVGSPLSLECTVEGTSNPNLYWYRQAAGRGLQLLFYSVGIGQISSEVPQNLSASRPQDRQFILSSKKLLLSDSGFYLCAWSVEYRGKLFFGSGTQLSVL.

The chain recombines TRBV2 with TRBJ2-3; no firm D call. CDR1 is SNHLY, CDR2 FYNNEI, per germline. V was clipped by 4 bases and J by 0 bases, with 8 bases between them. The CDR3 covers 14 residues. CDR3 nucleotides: TGTGCCAGCAGTGGAGAAGGAAGCACAGATACGCAGTATTTT. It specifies CASSGEGSTDTQYF.

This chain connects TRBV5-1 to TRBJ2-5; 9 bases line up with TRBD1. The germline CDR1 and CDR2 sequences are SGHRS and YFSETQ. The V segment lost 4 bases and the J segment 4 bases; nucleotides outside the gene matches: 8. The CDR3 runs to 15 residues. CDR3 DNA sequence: TGCGCCAGCAGCCAGGGACAGGGCGTCCCAGAGACCCAGTACTTC. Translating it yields CASSQGQGVPETQYF.

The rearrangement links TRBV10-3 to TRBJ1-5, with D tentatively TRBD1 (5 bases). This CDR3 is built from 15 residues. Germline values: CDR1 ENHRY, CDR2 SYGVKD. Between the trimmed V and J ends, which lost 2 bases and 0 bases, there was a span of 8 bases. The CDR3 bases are TGTGCCATCAGTGAGGAGGGGACTAGCAATCAGCCCCAGCATTTT. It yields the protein CAISEEGTSNQPQHF.

As DNA, the CDR3 is TGTGCCAGCAGCTTGTACGATAACACTGAAGCTTTCTTT. Its translation is CASSLYDNTEAFF. The chain joins TRBV11-2 to TRBJ1-1; D not resolved. V was pared by 3 bases and J by 2 bases, with 7 bases between. The CDR3 totals 13 residues. Looked up from germline, CDR1 is SGHAT and CDR2 is FQNNGV.

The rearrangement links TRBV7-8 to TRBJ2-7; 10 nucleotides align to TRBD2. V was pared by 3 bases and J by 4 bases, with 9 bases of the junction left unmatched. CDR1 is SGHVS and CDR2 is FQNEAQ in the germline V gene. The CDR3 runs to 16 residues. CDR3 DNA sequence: TGTGCCAGCAGCTTCGGCCAGGGACTAGCGAAATACGAGCAGTACTTC. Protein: CASSFGQGLAKYEQYF.

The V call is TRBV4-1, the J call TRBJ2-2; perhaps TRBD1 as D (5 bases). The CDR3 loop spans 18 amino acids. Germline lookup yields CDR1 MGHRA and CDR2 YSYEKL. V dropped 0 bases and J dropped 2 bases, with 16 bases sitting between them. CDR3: CASSQDPGWATNTGELFF. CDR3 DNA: TGCGCCAGCAGCCAAGACCCAGGGTGGGCGACTAACACCGGGGAGCTGTTTTTT.

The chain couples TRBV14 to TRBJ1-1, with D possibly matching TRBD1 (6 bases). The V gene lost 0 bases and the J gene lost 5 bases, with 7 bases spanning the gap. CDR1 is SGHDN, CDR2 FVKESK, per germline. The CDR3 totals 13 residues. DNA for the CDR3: TGTGCCAGCAGCCAAGAAGGGGGGACTGAAGCTTTCTTT. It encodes CASSQEGGTEAFF.

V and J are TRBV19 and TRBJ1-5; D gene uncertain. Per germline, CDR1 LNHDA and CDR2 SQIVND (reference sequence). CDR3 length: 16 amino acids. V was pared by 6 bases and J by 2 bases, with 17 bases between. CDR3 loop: CASRGPGKLGNQPQHF. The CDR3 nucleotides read TGTGCCAGTAGGGGTCCGGGGAAATTGGGCAATCAGCCCCAGCATTTT.

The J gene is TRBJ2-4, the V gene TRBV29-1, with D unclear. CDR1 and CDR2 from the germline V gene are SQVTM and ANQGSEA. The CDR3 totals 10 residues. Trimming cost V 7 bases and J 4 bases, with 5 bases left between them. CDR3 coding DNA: TGCAGCGCCTTGAAAAACATTCAGTACTTC. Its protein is CSALKNIQYF.

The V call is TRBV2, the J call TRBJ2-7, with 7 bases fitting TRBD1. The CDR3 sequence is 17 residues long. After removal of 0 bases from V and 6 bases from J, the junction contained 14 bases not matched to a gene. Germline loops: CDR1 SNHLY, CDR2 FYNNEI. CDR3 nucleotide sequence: TGTGCCAGCAGTGAAGCTGGGACAGCCCGGGTTGACGGCGAGCAGTACTTC. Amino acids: CASSEAGTARVDGEQYF.

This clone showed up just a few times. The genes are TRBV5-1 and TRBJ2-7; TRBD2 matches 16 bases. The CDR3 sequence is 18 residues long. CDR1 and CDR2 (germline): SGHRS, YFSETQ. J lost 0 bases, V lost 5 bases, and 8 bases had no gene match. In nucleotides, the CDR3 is TGCGCCAGCAGTCCGGGACTAGCGGGAGGGCTCACCTCCTACGAGCAGTACTTC. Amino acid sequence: CASSPGLAGGLTSYEQYF.

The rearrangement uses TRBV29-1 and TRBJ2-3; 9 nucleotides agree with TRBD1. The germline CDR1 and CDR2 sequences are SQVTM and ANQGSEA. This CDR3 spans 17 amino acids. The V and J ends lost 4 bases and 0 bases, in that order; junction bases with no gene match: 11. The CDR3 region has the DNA TGCAGCGTTGCCCCCGGGACAGGGATACCTAGCACAGATACGCAGTATTTT. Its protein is CSVAPGTGIPSTDTQYF.

The CDR3 DNA reads as TGTGCCAGCAGCTTAAAGACAGGGGGTGAGGGGGCCAATCAGCCCCAGCATTTT. Amino acids: CASSLKTGGEGANQPQHF. This chain connects TRBV11-2 to TRBJ1-5, with 9 bases aligning to TRBD1. CDR1 and CDR2 (germline): SGHAT, FQNNGV. The CDR3 is 18 residues long. Trimming cost V 2 bases and J 3 bases; bases outside gene matches: 11.

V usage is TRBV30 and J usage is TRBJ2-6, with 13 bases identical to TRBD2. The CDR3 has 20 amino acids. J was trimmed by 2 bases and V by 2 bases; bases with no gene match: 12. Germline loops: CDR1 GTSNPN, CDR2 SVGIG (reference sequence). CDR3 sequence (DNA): TGTGCCTGGAGTTCCGACCGGACTAGCGGGGGACCCACTGGGGCCAACGTCCTGACTTTC. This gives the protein CAWSSDRTSGGPTGANVLTF.

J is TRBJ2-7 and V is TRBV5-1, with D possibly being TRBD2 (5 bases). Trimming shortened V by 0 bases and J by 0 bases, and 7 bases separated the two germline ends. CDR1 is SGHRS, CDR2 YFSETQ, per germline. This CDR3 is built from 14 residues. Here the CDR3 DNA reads TGCGCCAGCAGCTTGGTCCGGGACTCCTACGAGCAGTACTTC. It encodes CASSLVRDSYEQYF. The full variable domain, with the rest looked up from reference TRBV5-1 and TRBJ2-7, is KAGVTQTPRYLIKTRGQQVTLSCSPISGHRSVSWYQQTPGQGLQFLFEYFSETQRNKGNFPGRFSGRQFSNSRSEMNVSTLELGDSALYLCASSLVRDSYEQYFGPGTRLTVT.